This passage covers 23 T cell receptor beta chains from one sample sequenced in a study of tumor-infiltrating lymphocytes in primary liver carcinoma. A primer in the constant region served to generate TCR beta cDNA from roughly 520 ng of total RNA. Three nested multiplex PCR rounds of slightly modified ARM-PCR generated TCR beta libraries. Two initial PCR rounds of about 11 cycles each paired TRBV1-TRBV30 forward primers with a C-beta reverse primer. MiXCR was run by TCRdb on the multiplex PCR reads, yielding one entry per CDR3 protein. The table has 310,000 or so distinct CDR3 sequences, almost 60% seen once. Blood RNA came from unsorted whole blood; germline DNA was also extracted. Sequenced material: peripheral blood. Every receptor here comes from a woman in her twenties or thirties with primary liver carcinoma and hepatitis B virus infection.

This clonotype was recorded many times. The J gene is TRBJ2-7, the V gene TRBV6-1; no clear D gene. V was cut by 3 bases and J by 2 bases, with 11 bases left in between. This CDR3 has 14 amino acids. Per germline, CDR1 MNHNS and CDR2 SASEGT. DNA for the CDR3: TGTGCCAGCAGTGAGTTTGGGTGTCCCTACGAGCAGTACTTC. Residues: CASSEFGCPYEQYF.

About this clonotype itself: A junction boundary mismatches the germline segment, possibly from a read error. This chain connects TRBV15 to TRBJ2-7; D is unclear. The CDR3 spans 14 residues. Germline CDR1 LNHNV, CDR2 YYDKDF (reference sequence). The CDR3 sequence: CTTSRDHGSDEQYF. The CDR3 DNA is TGTACCACCAGCAGAGACCATGGATCCGACGAGCAGTACTTC.

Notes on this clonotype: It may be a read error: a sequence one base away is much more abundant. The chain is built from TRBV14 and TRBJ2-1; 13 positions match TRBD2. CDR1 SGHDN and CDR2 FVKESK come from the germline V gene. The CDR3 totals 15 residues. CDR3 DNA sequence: TGTGCCACCAGCCAGGGACTAGCGGGATACAATGAGCAGTTCTTC. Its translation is CATSQGLAGYNEQFF.

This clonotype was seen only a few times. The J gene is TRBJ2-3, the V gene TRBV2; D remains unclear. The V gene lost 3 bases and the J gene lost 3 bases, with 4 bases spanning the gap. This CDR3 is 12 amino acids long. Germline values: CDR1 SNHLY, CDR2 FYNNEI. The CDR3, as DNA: TGTGCCAGCAGTGATAGAACAGATACGCAGTATTTT. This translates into CASSDRTDTQYF.

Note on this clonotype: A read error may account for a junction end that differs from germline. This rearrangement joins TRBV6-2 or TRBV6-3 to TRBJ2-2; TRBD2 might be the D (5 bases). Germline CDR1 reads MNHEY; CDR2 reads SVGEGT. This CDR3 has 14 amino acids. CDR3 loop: CASSSQLVPGEPFF. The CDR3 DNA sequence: TGTGCCAGCAGTTCCCAACTAGTACCCGGGGAGCCGTTTTTT.

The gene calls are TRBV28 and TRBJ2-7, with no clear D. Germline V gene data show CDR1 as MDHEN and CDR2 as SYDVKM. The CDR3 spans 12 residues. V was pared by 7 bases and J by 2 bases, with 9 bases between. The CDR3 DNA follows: TGTGCCAGCAAAGAACCCCCCTACGAGCAGTACTTC. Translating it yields CASKEPPYEQYF.

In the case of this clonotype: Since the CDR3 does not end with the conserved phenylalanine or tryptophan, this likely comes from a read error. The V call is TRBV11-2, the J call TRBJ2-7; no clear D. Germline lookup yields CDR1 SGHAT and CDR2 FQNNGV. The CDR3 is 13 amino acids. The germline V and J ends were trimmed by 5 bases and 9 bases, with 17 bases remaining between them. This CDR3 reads CASSPGRPSVQYL. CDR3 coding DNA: TGTGCCAGCAGCCCCGGACGGCCCTCTGTGCAGTACTTA.

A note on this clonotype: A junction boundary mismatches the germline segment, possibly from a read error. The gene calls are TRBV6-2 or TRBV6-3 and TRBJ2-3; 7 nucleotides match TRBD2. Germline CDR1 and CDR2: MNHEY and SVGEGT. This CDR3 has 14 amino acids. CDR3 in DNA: TGTGCCAACAGTGGAGCGGGATTTCAAGATACACAGTATTTT. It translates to CANSGAGFQDTQYF.

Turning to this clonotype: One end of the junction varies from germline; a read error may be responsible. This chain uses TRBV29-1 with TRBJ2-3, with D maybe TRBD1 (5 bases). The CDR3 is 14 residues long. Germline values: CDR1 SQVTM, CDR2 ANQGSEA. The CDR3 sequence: CSVEGAARTDTQYF. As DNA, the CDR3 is TGCAGTGTTGAAGGGGCGGCCCGCACAGATACGCAGTATTTT.

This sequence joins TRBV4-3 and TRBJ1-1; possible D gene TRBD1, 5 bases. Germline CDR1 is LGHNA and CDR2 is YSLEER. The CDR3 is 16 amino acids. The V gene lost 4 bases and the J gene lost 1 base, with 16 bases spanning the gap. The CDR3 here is CASSRDPAQKNTEAFF. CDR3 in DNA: TGCGCCAGCAGCCGGGACCCGGCACAGAAGAACACTGAAGCTTTCTTT.

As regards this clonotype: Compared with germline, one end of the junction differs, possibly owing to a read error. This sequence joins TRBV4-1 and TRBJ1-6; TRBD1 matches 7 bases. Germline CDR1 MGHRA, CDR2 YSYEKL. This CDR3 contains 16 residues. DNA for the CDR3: TGCACCAGCAGCCTCCGGGACAGAGCAGGGAATTCACCCCTCCACTTT. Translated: CTSSLRDRAGNSPLHF.

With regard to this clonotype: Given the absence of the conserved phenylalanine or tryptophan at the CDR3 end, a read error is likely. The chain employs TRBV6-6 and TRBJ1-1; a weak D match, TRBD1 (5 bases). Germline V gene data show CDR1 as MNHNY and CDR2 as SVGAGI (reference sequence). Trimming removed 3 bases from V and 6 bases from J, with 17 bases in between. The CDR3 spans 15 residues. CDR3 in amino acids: CASSYSAGLGPEAFS. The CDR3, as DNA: TGTGCCAGCAGTTATTCCGCAGGGTTGGGGCCTGAAGCTTTCTCT.

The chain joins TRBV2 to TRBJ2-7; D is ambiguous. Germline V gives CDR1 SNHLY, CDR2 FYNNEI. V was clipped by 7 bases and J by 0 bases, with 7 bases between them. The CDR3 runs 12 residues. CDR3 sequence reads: CASKDTSYEQYF. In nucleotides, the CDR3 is TGTGCCAGCAAGGATACCTCCTACGAGCAGTACTTC.

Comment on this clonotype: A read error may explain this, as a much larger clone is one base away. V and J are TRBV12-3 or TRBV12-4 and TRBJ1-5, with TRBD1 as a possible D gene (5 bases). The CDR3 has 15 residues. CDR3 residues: CVSSPGPGGNQPQHF. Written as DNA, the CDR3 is TGTGTCAGCAGTCCGGGACCGGGCGGCAATCAGCCCCAGCATTTT.

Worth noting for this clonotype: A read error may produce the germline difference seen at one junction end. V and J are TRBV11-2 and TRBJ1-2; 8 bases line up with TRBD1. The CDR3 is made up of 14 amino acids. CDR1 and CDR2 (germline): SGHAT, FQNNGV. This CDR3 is CASSLDHGQGGCTF. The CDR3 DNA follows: TGTGCCAGCAGCTTAGATCATGGACAGGGTGGCTGCACCTTC.

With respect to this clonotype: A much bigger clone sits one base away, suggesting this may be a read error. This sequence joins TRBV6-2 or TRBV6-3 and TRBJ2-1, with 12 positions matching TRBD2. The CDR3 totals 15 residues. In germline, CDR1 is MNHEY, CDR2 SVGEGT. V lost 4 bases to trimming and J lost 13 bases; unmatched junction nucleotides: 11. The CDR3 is CASSFSSGRAIDQFF. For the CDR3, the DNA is TGTGCCAGCAGTTTCTCTAGCGGGAGGGCCATTGATCAGTTCTTC.

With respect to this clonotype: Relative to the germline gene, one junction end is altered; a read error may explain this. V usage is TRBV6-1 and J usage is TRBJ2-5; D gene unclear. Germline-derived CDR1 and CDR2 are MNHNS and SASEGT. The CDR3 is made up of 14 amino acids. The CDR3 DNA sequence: TGTGCCAGCAGCCTATACGCGTACCAAGAGATCCAGTACTTC. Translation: CASSLYAYQEIQYF.

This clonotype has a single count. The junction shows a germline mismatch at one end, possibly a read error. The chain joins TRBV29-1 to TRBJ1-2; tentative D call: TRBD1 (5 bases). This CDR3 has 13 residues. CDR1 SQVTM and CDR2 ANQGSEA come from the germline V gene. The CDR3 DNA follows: TGCAGCGTTGATAAGGACACGTTCTATTGCTACACCTTC. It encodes CSVDKDTFYCYTF.

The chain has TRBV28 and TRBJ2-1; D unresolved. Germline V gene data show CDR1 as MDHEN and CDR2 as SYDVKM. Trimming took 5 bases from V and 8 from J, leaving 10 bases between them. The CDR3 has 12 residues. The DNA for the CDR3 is TGTGCCAGCAGTCTCACTGTACATGAGCAGTTCTTC. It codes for CASSLTVHEQFF. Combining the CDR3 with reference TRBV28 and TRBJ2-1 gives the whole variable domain DVKVTQSSRYLVKRTGEKVFLECVQDMDHENMFWYRQDPGLGLRLIYFSYDVKMKEKGDIPEGYSVSREKKERFSLILESASTNQTSMYLCASSLTVHEQFFGPGTRLTVL.

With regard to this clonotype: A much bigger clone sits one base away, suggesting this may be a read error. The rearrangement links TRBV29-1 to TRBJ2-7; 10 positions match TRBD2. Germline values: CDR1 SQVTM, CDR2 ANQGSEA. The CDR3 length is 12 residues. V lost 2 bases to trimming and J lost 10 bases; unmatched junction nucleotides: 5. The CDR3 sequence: CSVERLAGDQYF. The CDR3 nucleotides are TGCAGCGTTGAACGACTAGCGGGCGATCAGTACTTC.

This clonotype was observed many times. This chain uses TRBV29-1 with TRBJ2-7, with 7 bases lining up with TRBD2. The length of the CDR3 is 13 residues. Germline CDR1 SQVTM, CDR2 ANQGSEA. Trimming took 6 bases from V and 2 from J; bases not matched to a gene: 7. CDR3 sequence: CSVDLAGAYEQYF. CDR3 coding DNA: TGCAGCGTGGACTTAGCGGGCGCCTACGAGCAGTACTTC.

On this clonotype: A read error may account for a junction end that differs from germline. The DNA of the CDR3 is TGTGCCAGCAGCTTCGGGACAGGGGGCAATAAGCAGTTCTTC. Protein product: CASSFGTGGNKQFF. V and J are TRBV11-2 and TRBJ2-1; 12 nucleotides match TRBD1. The CDR3 has 14 residues. Germline V gene data show CDR1 as SGHAT and CDR2 as FQNNGV.

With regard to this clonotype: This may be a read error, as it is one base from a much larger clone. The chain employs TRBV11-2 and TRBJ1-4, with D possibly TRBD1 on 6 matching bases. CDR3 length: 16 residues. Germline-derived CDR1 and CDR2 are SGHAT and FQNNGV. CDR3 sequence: CTSSLPGVATNEKLFF. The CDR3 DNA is TGTACCAGCAGCCTTCCAGGGGTTGCAACTAATGAAAAACTGTTTTTT.